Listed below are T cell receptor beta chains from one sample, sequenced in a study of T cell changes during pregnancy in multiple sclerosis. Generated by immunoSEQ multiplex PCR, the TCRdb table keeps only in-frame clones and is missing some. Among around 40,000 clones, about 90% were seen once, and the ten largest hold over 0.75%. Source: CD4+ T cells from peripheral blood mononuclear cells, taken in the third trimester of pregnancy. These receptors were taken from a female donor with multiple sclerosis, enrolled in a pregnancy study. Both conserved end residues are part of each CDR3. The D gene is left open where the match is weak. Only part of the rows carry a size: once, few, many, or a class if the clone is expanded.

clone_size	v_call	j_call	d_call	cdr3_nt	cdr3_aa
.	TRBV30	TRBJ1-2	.	TGTGCCTGGAGTAAATCAGGGCATCTTGGCTACACCTTC	CAWSKSGHLGYTF
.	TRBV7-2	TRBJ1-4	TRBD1	TGTGCCAGCAGTCCGTTTCAGGGGGGAGCTAATGAAAAACTGTTTTTT	CASSPFQGGANEKLFF
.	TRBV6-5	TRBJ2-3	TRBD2	TGTGCCAGCAGCGTAACTAGGGAGGGTCCAGATACGCAGTATTTT	CASSVTREGPDTQYF
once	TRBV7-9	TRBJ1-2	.	TGTGCCAGCAGCCGCGGGGGGGCTCTTGACTATGGCTACACCTTC	CASSRGGALDYGYTF
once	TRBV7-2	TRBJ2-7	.	TGTGCCAGCAGCTTCCCGGGAGTCGGCGAGCAGTACTTC	CASSFPGVGEQYF
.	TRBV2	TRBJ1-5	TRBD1	TGTGCCAGCAGCGACGACAGGGGATCAGATCAGCCCCAGCATTTT	CASSDDRGSDQPQHF
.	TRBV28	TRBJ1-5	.	TGTGCCAGCACCCCGGCTCGGAGGGGAGATCAGCCCCAGCATTTT	CASTPARRGDQPQHF
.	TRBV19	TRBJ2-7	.	TGTGCCAGTAGTATAGTGGGTGCTAGCGACTACGAGCAGTACTTC	CASSIVGASDYEQYF
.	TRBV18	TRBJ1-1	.	TGTGCCAGCTCACCACAGGAACAGAGGAACACTGAAGCTTTCTTT	CASSPQEQRNTEAFF
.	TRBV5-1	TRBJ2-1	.	TGCGCCAGCAGCTTAAAGGTCTCCGGGAACAATGAGCAGTTCTTC	CASSLKVSGNNEQFF
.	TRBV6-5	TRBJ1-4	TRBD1	TGTGCCAGCAGTTCCGGACAGGGCTTTAATGAAAAACTGTTTTTT	CASSSGQGFNEKLFF
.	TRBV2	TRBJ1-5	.	TGTGCCAGCAGCCCACGGGGTACCAATCAGCCCCAGCATTTT	CASSPRGTNQPQHF
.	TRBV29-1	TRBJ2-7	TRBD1	TGCAGCGTAGTTCAAGGGACAGTTCTCTACGAGCAGTACTTC	CSVVQGTVLYEQYF
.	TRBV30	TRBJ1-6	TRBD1	TGTGCCACAGGGGGCCTACCCCTTAATTCACCCCTCCACTTT	CATGGLPLNSPLHF
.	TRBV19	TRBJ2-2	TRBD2	TGTGCCAGTAGTCCCGCAGGGGAAGCGGGAGGGCAGGGCGGCACCGGGGAGCTGTTTTTT	CASSPAGEAGGQGGTGELFF
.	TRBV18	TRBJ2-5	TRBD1	TGTGCCAGCTCACCAAGGACAGGGGGTGGCGAGACCCAGTACTTC	CASSPRTGGGETQYF
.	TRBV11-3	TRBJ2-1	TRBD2	TGTGCCAGCAGCCTCGAACTAGCGGAGGAGCAGTTCTTC	CASSLELAEEQFF
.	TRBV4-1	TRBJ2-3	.	TGCGCCAGCGCGCGGGGGGCCCAGACAGGGACGCAGTATTTT	CASARGAQTGTQYF
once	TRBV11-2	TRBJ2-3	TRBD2	TGTGCCAGCAGCTCGGGACTAGCGGGAGCAGATACGCAGTATTTT	CASSSGLAGADTQYF
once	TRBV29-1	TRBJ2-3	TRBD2	TGCAGCGTTACCGGGACTAGCATTTCGGATACGCAGTATTTT	CSVTGTSISDTQYF
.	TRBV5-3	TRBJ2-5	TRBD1	TGTGCCAGAAGTATGGCCGGGCAAACAGGGGGCCGAGAGACCCAGTACTTC	CARSMAGQTGGRETQYF
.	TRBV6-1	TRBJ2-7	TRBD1	TGTGCCAGCAGAGCCGGGACAGGGATCCAATACGAGCAGTACTTC	CASRAGTGIQYEQYF
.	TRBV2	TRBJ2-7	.	TGTGCCAGCGGGACAACCCGTACCGAGCAGTACTTC	CASGTTRTEQYF
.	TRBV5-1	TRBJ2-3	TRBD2	TGCGCCAGCAGCCCCGGACTAGCGGGAGGGCCTAGCACAGATACGCAGTATTTT	CASSPGLAGGPSTDTQYF
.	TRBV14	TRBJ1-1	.	TGTGCCAGCAGCCGACAGGAGAACACTGAAGCTTTCTTT	CASSRQENTEAFF
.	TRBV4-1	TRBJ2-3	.	TGCGCCAGCAGCCAAGATCTCGGTTTCACAGATACGCAGTATTTT	CASSQDLGFTDTQYF
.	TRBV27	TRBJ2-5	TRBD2	TGTGCCAGCAGTCTTAGACTAGCACCACGGGAGACCCAGTACTTC	CASSLRLAPRETQYF
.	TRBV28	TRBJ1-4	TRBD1	TGTGCCAGCCGTATTACAGGGGAAGGCGGAAAACTGTTTTTT	CASRITGEGGKLFF
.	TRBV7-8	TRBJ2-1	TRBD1	TGTGCCAGCAGCCGACAATCCGGGACAGGGAACGAGCAGTTCTTC	CASSRQSGTGNEQFF
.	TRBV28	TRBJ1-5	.	TGTGCCAGCAGTTTCTCACTGAGTCAGCCCCAGCATTTT	CASSFSLSQPQHF
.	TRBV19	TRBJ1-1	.	TGTGCCAGCTCCGTTCAGGGGTCGGTCACTGAAGCTTTCTTT	CASSVQGSVTEAFF
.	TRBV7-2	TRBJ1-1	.	TGTGCCAGCAGCTTAGTCGGCGGAGCCATGAACACTGAAGCTTTCTTT	CASSLVGGAMNTEAFF
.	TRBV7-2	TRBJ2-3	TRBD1	TGTGCCAGCAGCCGGGGACAGGATCGCGCTACGCAGTATTTT	CASSRGQDRATQYF
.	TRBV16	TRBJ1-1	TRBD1	TGTGCCAGCAGACGGGACAGGGTGAACACTGAAGCTTTCTTT	CASRRDRVNTEAFF
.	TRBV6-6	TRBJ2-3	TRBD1	TGTGCCAGCACCCTGACAGGGGCAGGGGATACGCAGTATTTT	CASTLTGAGDTQYF
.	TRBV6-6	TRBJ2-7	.	TGTGCCAGCAGTCGCCGGGAGAGCTACGAGCAGTACTTC	CASSRRESYEQYF
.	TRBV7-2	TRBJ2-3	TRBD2	TGTGCCAGCAGCTTAGGGACTAGCGGGAATTTAGGCACAGATACGCAGTATTTT	CASSLGTSGNLGTDTQYF
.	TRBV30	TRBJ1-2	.	TGTGCCTGGGGCCCCGACAACGGCTACACCTTC	CAWGPDNGYTF
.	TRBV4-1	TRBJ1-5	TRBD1	TGCGCCAGCAGCCAACCCCGGGGGACAGGGGGCGTTGGACAGCCCCAGCATTTT	CASSQPRGTGGVGQPQHF
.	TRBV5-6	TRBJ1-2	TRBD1	TGTGCCAGCAGCATGCTGAAGGGGGCCGCGTATGGCTACACCTTC	CASSMLKGAAYGYTF
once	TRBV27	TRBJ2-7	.	TGTGCCAGCTGGCCCTCCGGGACAGTGACTAGGGAGCAGTACTTC	CASWPSGTVTREQYF
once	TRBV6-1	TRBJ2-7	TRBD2	TGTGCCAGCACTAAGACTAGCGGAAGCTACGAGCAGTACTTC	CASTKTSGSYEQYF
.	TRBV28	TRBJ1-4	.	TGTGCCAGCAGCCAACAGGGACCAACAACTAATGAAAAACTGTTTTTT	CASSQQGPTTNEKLFF
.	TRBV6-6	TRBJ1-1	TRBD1	TGTGCCAGCATTCGGACAGGGAACAATGAAGCTTTCTTT	CASIRTGNNEAFF
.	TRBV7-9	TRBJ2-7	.	TGTGCCAGCAGCCCCCCGTCCAGCGCCTACGAGCAGTACTTC	CASSPPSSAYEQYF
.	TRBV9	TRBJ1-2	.	TGTGCCAGCAGCCGCACCGGGTCCATCGGTGGCTACACCTTC	CASSRTGSIGGYTF
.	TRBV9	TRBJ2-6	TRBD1	TGTGCCAGCACCGAGTCTTCGGGACAGGGGGCGCTTGGGGCCAACGTCCTGACTTTC	CASTESSGQGALGANVLTF
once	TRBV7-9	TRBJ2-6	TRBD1	TGTGCCAGCAGCACGAGAAGGGACAGGTATTCCTCTGGGGCCAACGTCCTGACTTTC	CASSTRRDRYSSGANVLTF
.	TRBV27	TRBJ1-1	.	TGTGCCAGCAGTATGGACCGGGGGGTTGTTTTGGGCACTGAAGCTTTCTTT	CASSMDRGVVLGTEAFF
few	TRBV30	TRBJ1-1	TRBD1	TGTGCCTGGAGGTCAGGGGGTAGTTCTGAAGCTTTCTTT	CAWRSGGSSEAFF
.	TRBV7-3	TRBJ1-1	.	TGTGCCAGCAGCTTAAACGGGCCGGGACAACATTACACTGAAGCTTTCTTT	CASSLNGPGQHYTEAFF
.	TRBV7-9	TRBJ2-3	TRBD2	TGTGCCAGCAGCTCAGGACTAGCAGTCACAGATACGCAGTATTTT	CASSSGLAVTDTQYF
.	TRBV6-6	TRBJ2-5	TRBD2	TGTGCCAGCAGGCGAAATAGCGGGAAGGGAGAGACCCAGTACTTC	CASRRNSGKGETQYF
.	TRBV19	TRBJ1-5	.	TGTGCCAGTAACGGGCAGGGTGCTTTCAATCAGCCCCAGCATTTT	CASNGQGAFNQPQHF
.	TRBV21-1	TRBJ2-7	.	TGTGCCAGCAGCAAGGAGGAGAGCTCCTACGAGCAGTACTTC	CASSKEESSYEQYF